The 29 T cell receptor beta chains listed next were all sequenced from one sample in a study of vaccination and CD4 T cells after COVID-19. The treatment: approximately nine-day PBMC culture with coronavirus spike peptide pools or control peptides (ViraFEST assay). Cultured CD4+ T cells had their DNA profiled by the Oncomine TCR Beta short-read assay. From the PCR reads, TCRdb called clonotypes with MiXCR, one entry per CDR3 protein. Among roughly 4,000 distinct CDR3 sequences listed, around 19% were seen once. These receptors lack a known antigen. The sample consisted of CD4+ T cells from blood, cultured in vitro. These receptors came from a human donor who had recovered from COVID-19.

As DNA, the CDR3 is TGTGCCACCAGCAGAGATTCGGATGCTGCGAGCACTGAAGCTTTCTTT. This gives the protein CATSRDSDAASTEAFF. The V call is TRBV15, the J call TRBJ1-1; no reliable D call. CDR1 and CDR2 from the germline V gene are LNHNV and YYDKDF (reference sequence). V lost 0 bases and J lost 4, with 15 bases in between. The CDR3 consists of 16 residues.

The chain uses TRBV11-3 and TRBJ2-3; D is unresolved. Trimming cost V 5 bases and J 5 bases, with 11 bases left between them. CDR1 and CDR2 (germline): SGHNT, YENEEA. The CDR3 is 13 amino acids. The CDR3 here is CASSQNYRDTQYF. The DNA for the CDR3 is TGTGCCAGCAGCCAAAATTATCGAGATACGCAGTATTTT.

This sequence joins TRBV11-2 and TRBJ1-6, with D uncertain. The CDR3 covers 15 residues. With 5 bases removed from V and 7 bases from J, the gap between germline ends came to 15 bases. Looked up from germline, CDR1 is SGHAT and CDR2 is FQNNGV. The CDR3 nucleotides read TGTGCCAGCAGCCCCTGGCAAATCGAGAATTCACCCCTCCACTTT. It translates to CASSPWQIENSPLHF.

This clonotype was seen a few times. The chain is built from TRBV7-9 and TRBJ1-1; unclear D gene. This CDR3 contains 14 residues. Germline values: CDR1 SEHNR, CDR2 FQNEAQ (reference sequence). Trimming removed 5 bases at V and 3 bases at J, with 13 bases between. This CDR3 is CASSAEARHTEAFF. CDR3 bases: TGTGCCAGCAGCGCCGAAGCCAGGCACACTGAAGCTTTCTTT.

The chain combines TRBV12-3 or TRBV12-4 with TRBJ1-2, with TRBD1 matching 7 bases. The V and J ends lost 7 bases and 8 bases, in that order; junction bases with no gene match: 10. The length of the CDR3 is 13 residues. CDR3 loop: CASTRDSLGGYTF. Written as DNA, the CDR3 is TGTGCCAGCACTCGGGACAGCTTGGGGGGCTACACCTTC.

This clonotype was found a few times. The rearrangement links TRBV30 to TRBJ2-6; 9 bases align to TRBD1. The trim removed 3 bases at V and 1 base at J, leaving 7 bases unmatched. Germline V gives CDR1 GTSNPN, CDR2 SVGIG (reference sequence). CDR3 length equals 17 residues. The DNA for the CDR3 is TGTGCCTGGAGAGCCGGGACAGGGAATTCTGGGGCCAACGTCCTGACTTTC. Residues: CAWRAGTGNSGANVLTF.

This clonotype was detected once. The rearrangement uses TRBV7-3 and TRBJ2-1; D not resolved. Germline V gene lookup returns CDR1 SGHTA and CDR2 FQGTGA. Deletions cut 1 base from V and 9 bases from J, with 10 bases between. The CDR3 extends over 13 amino acids. The CDR3 protein is CASSLKGGAEQFF. The DNA for the CDR3 is TGTGCCAGCAGCTTAAAAGGCGGAGCTGAGCAGTTCTTC.

Only a few counts were recorded for this clonotype. The chain recombines TRBV12-5 with TRBJ2-3; D not certain. Germline V gene lookup returns CDR1 LGHNT and CDR2 FRNRAP. The CDR3 is 14 residues long. V was clipped by 0 bases and J by 3 bases, with 7 bases between them. The CDR3 is CASGLVKATDTQYF. The CDR3 DNA reads TGTGCTAGTGGTTTGGTTAAAGCTACAGATACGCAGTATTTT.

In its sample, this clonotype ranks as medium-sized. The rearrangement uses TRBV10-3 and TRBJ2-5; D unresolved. Germline V gene data show CDR1 as ENHRY and CDR2 as SYGVKD. V lost 5 bases and J lost 1, with 11 bases in between. The CDR3 length is 14 residues. The CDR3 here is CAISSDILQETQYF. The DNA for the CDR3 is TGTGCCATCAGTTCTGACATTCTCCAAGAGACCCAGTACTTC.

By sample fraction, this clonotype is medium-sized. The J gene is TRBJ1-3, the V gene TRBV7-2; D call uncertain. In germline, CDR1 is SGHTA, CDR2 FQGNSA. Trimming cost V 5 bases and J 0 bases, with 20 bases left between them. This CDR3 contains 18 residues. The CDR3 region has the DNA TGTGCCAGCAGCCTCACCGGACGGCTACGCCGCTCTGGAAACACCATATATTTT. Protein sequence: CASSLTGRLRRSGNTIYF. The full variable domain, rest sourced from reference TRBV7-2 and TRBJ1-3, is GAGVSQSPSNKVTEKGKDVELRCDPISGHTALYWYRQSLGQGLEFLIYFQGNSAPDKSGLPSDRFSAERTGGSVSTLTIQRTQQEDSAVYLCASSLTGRLRRSGNTIYFGEGSWLTVV.

This chain links TRBV2 with TRBJ1-1, with 12 bases that match TRBD1. The CDR3 sequence is 15 residues long. Germline V gene lookup returns CDR1 SNHLY and CDR2 FYNNEI. The V segment lost 4 bases and the J segment 6 bases; nucleotides outside the gene matches: 6. CDR3 sequence: CASSVGTGGWAEAFF. The CDR3 DNA reads TGTGCCAGCAGTGTTGGGACAGGGGGCTGGGCTGAAGCTTTCTTT. The full variable domain, in which reference TRBV2 and TRBJ1-1 provide the parts outside the CDR3, is EPEVTQTPSHQVTQMGQEVILRCVPISNHLYFYWYRQILGQKVEFLVSFYNNEISEKSEIFDDQFSVERPDGSNFTLKIRSTKLEDSAMYFCASSVGTGGWAEAFFGQGTRLTVV.

This clonotype was found a few times. V and J are TRBV20-1 and TRBJ1-2; the D gene is possibly TRBD1 (5 bases). This CDR3 contains 14 residues. The V end was cut by 1 base, the J end by 4 bases, with 13 bases between. CDR1 and CDR2 (germline): DFQATT, SNEGSKA (reference sequence). The CDR3 reads CSARVLVQAYGYTF. Here the CDR3 DNA reads TGCAGTGCTAGAGTACTAGTACAGGCCTATGGCTACACCTTC.

This clonotype is medium-sized by share. This chain joins TRBV6-1 and TRBJ2-3; possible D gene TRBD1, 5 bases. The germline CDR1 and CDR2 sequences are MNHNS and SASEGT. The CDR3 has 17 amino acids. Trimming took 8 bases from V and 0 from J, leaving 21 bases between them. CDR3 DNA: TGTGCCAGCGCCCTAACAGGTGCGCTCCTTAGCACAGATACGCAGTATTTT. Translation: CASALTGALLSTDTQYF.

This clonotype is categorized as medium-sized (0.01 to 0.1%). V and J are TRBV20-1 and TRBJ2-5, with TRBD2 matching over 13 bases. The germline gives CDR1 DFQATT, CDR2 SNEGSKA (reference sequence). Unmatched junction bases numbered 2, after V lost 3 bases and J lost 1 base. CDR3 length: 15 amino acids. CDR3 sequence (DNA): TGCAGTGCTAGCCGGACTAGCGGGGGCCAAGAGACCCAGTACTTC. Translating it yields CSASRTSGGQETQYF.

V and J are TRBV12-3 or TRBV12-4 and TRBJ1-6; D is ambiguous. This CDR3 region has 13 residues. Trimming shortened V by 6 bases and J by 6 bases, and 9 bases separated the two germline ends. In DNA form, the CDR3 reads TGTGCCAGCAGCGGACTGATTAATTCACCCCTCCACTTT. It translates to CASSGLINSPLHF.

This clonotype was seen a handful of times. The gene calls are TRBV15 and TRBJ2-1; D may be TRBD1 (5 bases). Germline-derived CDR1 and CDR2 are LNHNV and YYDKDF (reference sequence). The CDR3 contains 18 residues. Deletions cut 0 bases from V and 0 bases from J, with 15 bases between. CDR3 nucleotide sequence: TGTGCCACCAGCAGAGATAGGGGCAGCTCCCCCTCCTACAATGAGCAGTTCTTC. Residues: CATSRDRGSSPSYNEQFF.

The chain links TRBV5-4 to TRBJ1-1; 11 positions match TRBD1. V was pared by 4 bases and J by 4 bases, with 3 bases of the junction left unmatched. The germline gives CDR1 SGHNT, CDR2 YYREEE (reference sequence). The CDR3 runs 14 residues. The CDR3 region has the DNA TGTGCCAGCAGCCTGGGACAGGGGGGCACTGAAGCTTTCTTT. This translates into CASSLGQGGTEAFF.

This clonotype was recorded a few times. The rearrangement links TRBV18 to TRBJ1-6; D remains unclear. This CDR3 spans 13 amino acids. The germline V gene encodes CDR1 KGHSH and CDR2 LQKENI. Trimming cost V 6 bases and J 8 bases, with 11 bases left between them. The CDR3 is CASSAGKDSPLHF. In DNA, the CDR3 is TGTGCCAGCTCGGCGGGGAAGGATTCACCCCTCCACTTT.

This clonotype is judged medium-sized. The chain has TRBV7-9 and TRBJ2-1; 11 nucleotides line up with TRBD2. Germline V gene lookup returns CDR1 SEHNR and CDR2 FQNEAQ (reference sequence). The V and J ends lost 0 bases and 8 bases, in that order; junction bases with no gene match: 6. This CDR3 is 16 amino acids long. CDR3 sequence (DNA): TGTGCCAGCAGCTTAGCGCAGGGACTAGCGGTGCATGAGCAGTTCTTC. Translated: CASSLAQGLAVHEQFF. Drawing the rest from reference TRBV7-9 and TRBJ2-1, the complete variable domain is DTGVSQNPRHKITKRGQNVTFRCDPISEHNRLYWYRQTLGQGPEFLTYFQNEAQLEKSRLLSDRFSAERPKGSFSTLEIQRTEQGDSAMYLCASSLAQGLAVHEQFFGPGTRLTVL.

This rearrangement joins TRBV19 to TRBJ1-2; D remains ambiguous. Germline V lookup: CDR1 LNHDA, CDR2 SQIVND (reference sequence). V was cut by 3 bases and J by 2 bases, with 13 bases left in between. The CDR3 loop spans 15 amino acids. In DNA form, the CDR3 reads TGTGCCAGTAGTATGAGGGCCGACGGAAACTATGGCTACACCTTC. Translation: CASSMRADGNYGYTF.

V usage is TRBV30 and J usage is TRBJ2-5; D may correspond to TRBD1 or TRBD2 (6 bases each). V lost 0 bases to trimming and J lost 5 bases, with 16 bases between them. Germline CDR1 GTSNPN, CDR2 SVGIG (reference sequence). The CDR3 length is 15 residues. The CDR3 nucleotides are TGTGCCTGGAGTGTGGGGGGCGCGGGGTGGGAGACCCAGTACTTC. Translated, it gives CAWSVGGAGWETQYF. The variable domain in full, completed from reference TRBV30 and TRBJ2-5, reads SQTIHQWPATLVQPVGSPLSLECTVEGTSNPNLYWYRQAAGRGLQLLFYSVGIGQISSEVPQNLSASRPQDRQFILSSKKLLLSDSGFYLCAWSVGGAGWETQYFGPGTRLLVL.

The chain employs TRBV18 and TRBJ1-2; no definite D call. The CDR3 is 13 residues long. V lost 9 bases and J 0 bases, leaving 11 bases between the germline ends. Germline CDR1 and CDR2: KGHSH and LQKENI. The DNA of the CDR3 is TGTGCCAGTACAGAGCTTTCTAACTATGGCTACACCTTC. It specifies CASTELSNYGYTF.

The table lists this clonotype with a few counts. This sequence joins TRBV11-2 and TRBJ2-5, with 8 bases aligning to TRBD2. The CDR3 runs 16 residues. V lost 0 bases and J lost 2; bases outside the gene matches: 5. CDR1 is SGHAT, CDR2 FQNNGV, per germline. In DNA form, the CDR3 reads TGTGCCAGCAGCTTAGACGGGGGGGAAGGTCAAGAGACCCAGTACTTC. It translates to CASSLDGGEGQETQYF. The whole variable domain, filled in from reference TRBV11-2 and TRBJ2-5, reads EAGVAQSPRYKIIEKRQSVAFWCNPISGHATLYWYQQILGQGPKLLIQFQNNGVVDDSQLPKDRFSAERLKGVDSTLKIQPAKLEDSAVYLCASSLDGGEGQETQYFGPGTRLLVL.

This chain joins TRBV19 and TRBJ1-5; 8 bases are a match to TRBD1. J gave up 7 bases and V 5 bases, and 4 bases lay outside the gene matches. The CDR3 extends over 13 amino acids. The V gene's germline CDR1 is LNHDA and CDR2 SQIVND (reference sequence). The DNA for the CDR3 is TGTGCCAGTAGTCAGGGGGCCCAACAGCCCCAGCATTTT. The encoded protein is CASSQGAQQPQHF.

By its share, this clonotype is medium-sized (0.01 to 0.1%). The chain is built from TRBV12-3 or TRBV12-4 and TRBJ1-2; TRBD1 is a possible D gene (6 bases). V shed 3 bases and J shed 2 bases, with 10 bases lying between them. The length of the CDR3 is 14 residues. CDR3 in amino acids: CASSFRGGNYGYTF. The CDR3 nucleotides are TGTGCCAGCAGTTTTAGGGGGGGGAACTATGGCTACACCTTC.

This clonotype was found a few times. This sequence joins TRBV20-1 and TRBJ2-1; 15 bases are shared with TRBD2. CDR1 and CDR2 (germline): DFQATT, SNEGSKA (reference sequence). V gave up 3 bases and J gave up 12 bases; unmatched junction bases: 6. CDR3 length: 14 amino acids. DNA of the CDR3: TGCAGTGCTAGGGGGGGACTAGCGGGGGGCCCGCAGTTCTTC. It yields the protein CSARGGLAGGPQFF.

This clonotype was counted only a few times. This sequence joins TRBV12-3 or TRBV12-4 and TRBJ1-1; D remains unclear. The CDR3 is 13 residues long. The ends were cut back, 3 bases at V and 1 base at J, with 6 bases in the middle. The CDR3 spells CASSFGGNTEAFF. The CDR3 bases are TGTGCCAGCAGTTTTGGAGGGAACACTGAAGCTTTCTTT.

The chain combines TRBV10-2 with TRBJ2-3, with TRBD2 identical over 7 bases. The V gene end was trimmed by 8 bases and the J gene end by 0 bases; junction bases not matched to a gene: 8. Per germline, CDR1 WSHSY and CDR2 SAAADI. The CDR3 has 15 amino acids. CDR3 DNA sequence: TGCGCCAGCGTCCCGGGGGGTTATAGCACAGATACGCAGTATTTT. Translating gives CASVPGGYSTDTQYF.

This clonotype has more than one count but fewer than ten. V and J are TRBV7-2 and TRBJ1-1; D is unclear. CDR1 is SGHTA, CDR2 FQGNSA, per germline. V lost 1 base and J lost 4, with 10 bases in between. This CDR3 is built from 14 residues. CDR3 nucleotide sequence: TGTGCCAGCAGCTTAGAGAGTGCGAGCACTGAAGCTTTCTTT. It specifies CASSLESASTEAFF.